This TCR beta chain was obtained from a study of chemoradiotherapy in HPV16-positive cancers. Findings and limits, study-wide: During treatment, candidate HPV-specific clones and E7-related motifs expanded in tumor. In HPV16-positive patients, HPV-responsive T-cell expansion tracked better recurrence-free survival. The functional HPV-specific definition rests on just a couple of HPV16-positive patients.

Sequencing was performed with immunoSEQ multiplex PCR; in TCRdb, only in-frame clones are kept and a portion is missing. The sample yields roughly 15,000 clones, about four fifths seen once. V was pared by 5 bases and J by 6 bases, with 11 bases of the junction left unmatched. Per the germline V gene, CDR1 is SEHNR and CDR2 is FQNEAQ (reference sequence). The length of the CDR3 is 16 residues. A remark on this clone: Its antigen remains unidentified.

This chain joins TRBV7-9 and TRBJ2-1, with TRBD1 identical over 9 bases. This clonotype was sampled from a human donor with HPV-associated anogenital cancer. Sampling was conducted from a patient who underwent chemoradiotherapy. In nucleotides, the CDR3 is TGTGCCAGCAGCCACAACAGGGGGCTTAAGGCCAATGAGCAGTTCTTC. Its translation: CASSHNRGLKANEQFF.